This TCR beta chain derives from a study of OX40 agonist ivuxolimab in advanced cancers. This table comes from immunoSEQ multiplex PCR, and its TCRdb copy is limited to in-frame clones, with some not included. The data hold about 46,000 clones, with more than 85% observed a single time. Autoimmune disease history or systemic immunosuppression led to patients being barred. Trimming took 7 bases from V and 6 from J; bases not matched to a gene: 3. The CDR3 has 12 amino acids. In germline, CDR1 is SGHNT, CDR2 YYREEE (reference sequence). The source of this sequence is an adult with an advanced solid tumor such as melanoma, head and neck, liver or kidney cancer. This specimen was CD4+ or CD8+ T cells sorted from blood, taken in a trial of the OX40 agonist ivuxolimab. The chain combines TRBV5-4 with TRBJ2-1; 8 nucleotides match TRBD1. CDR3 residues: CASGDRGNEQFF. The CDR3 DNA reads TGTGCCAGCGGTGACAGGGGCAATGAGCAGTTCTTC.